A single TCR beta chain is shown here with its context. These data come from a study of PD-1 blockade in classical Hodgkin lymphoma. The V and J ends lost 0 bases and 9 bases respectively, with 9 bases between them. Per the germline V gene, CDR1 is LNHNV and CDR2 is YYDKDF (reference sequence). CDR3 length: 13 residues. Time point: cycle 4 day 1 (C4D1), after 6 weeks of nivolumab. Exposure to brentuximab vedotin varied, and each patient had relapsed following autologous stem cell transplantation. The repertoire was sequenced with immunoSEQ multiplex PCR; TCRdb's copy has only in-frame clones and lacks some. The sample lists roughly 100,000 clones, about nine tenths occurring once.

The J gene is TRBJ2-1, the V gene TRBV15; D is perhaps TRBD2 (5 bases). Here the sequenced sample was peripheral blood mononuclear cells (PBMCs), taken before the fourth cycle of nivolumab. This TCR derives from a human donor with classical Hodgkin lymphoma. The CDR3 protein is CATSRDMRAEQFF. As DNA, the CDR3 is TGTGCCACCAGCAGAGATATGAGGGCTGAGCAGTTCTTC.